This T cell receptor beta chain was sequenced in a study of PD-1 blockade in classical Hodgkin lymphoma. Study results and limitations: Lower baseline TCR diversity marked trial partial responders and progressors. Some patients started nivolumab under 1 year after ASCT, and they were excluded. CD4+ TCR diversity climbed significantly by C4D1, unlike CD8+ TCR diversity. Reports described newly diagnosed patients as having lower baseline TCR diversity than healthy donors.

With regard to this clone: The target antigen is unknown.

Time point here: cycle 4 day 1 (C4D1), after 6 weeks of nivolumab. Each patient relapsed following autologous stem cell transplantation, and prior brentuximab vedotin exposure differed. Germline CDR1 is SGDLS and CDR2 is YYNGEE. The length of the CDR3 is 17 residues. The method was immunoSEQ multiplex PCR; TCRdb's version includes in-frame clones alone and lacks a portion of them. The sample holds fewer than 100,000 clones, approximately 94% seen once. The specimen comprised peripheral blood mononuclear cells (PBMCs), sampled before the fourth cycle of nivolumab. This sequence was found in a human donor with classical Hodgkin lymphoma. The chain recombines TRBV9 with TRBJ2-5, with D perhaps TRBD2 (6 bases). The J call may not be correct, given that the DNA end is closer to TRBJ2-7. The CDR3 here is CASSVPKRRAPTYEQYF. CDR3 coding DNA: TGTGCCAGCAGCGTTCCCAAGCGGAGGGCACCCACCTACGAGCAGTACTTC.